The rows below give T cell receptor beta chains drawn from one sample of a study of blood T cells in healthy people across ages. Each CDR3 protein is one row after TCRdb ran MiXCR on the 5' RACE reads. The data show 1.6 million or so distinct CDR3 sequences, roughly a third seen once. Sequencing input: blood. These receptors all stem from a woman under 40 in good health. The CDR3 runs from the conserved cysteine through the conserved F or W. The D gene is left open where the match is weak. Clone size, where shown, is once, few, many, or a class for clones that have expanded.

>NA|few|TRBJ2-1|TRBV5-1
CASSLNLGYNEQFF
TGCGCCAGCAGCTTGAACCTGGGGTACAATGAGCAGTTCTTC
>NA|many|TRBJ1-2|TRBV29-1
CSVENDRNYGYTF
TGCAGCGTTGAAAACGACAGGAACTATGGCTACACCTTC
>NA|NA|TRBJ1-2|TRBV20-1
CSARVKGTYGYTF
TGCAGTGCTAGAGTAAAGGGCACCTATGGCTACACCTTC
>NA|many|TRBJ2-7|TRBV4-1
CASSQDFGGATYEQYF
TGCGCCAGCAGCCAAGATTTTGGGGGGGCTACCTACGAGCAGTACTTC
>TRBD1|few|TRBJ1-2|TRBV7-9
CASSPDRWDGYTF
TGTGCCAGCAGTCCGGACAGGTGGGATGGCTACACCTTC
>TRBD1|NA|TRBJ2-1|TRBV27
CASSLRQGANNEQFF
TGTGCCAGCAGTTTGCGACAGGGGGCTAACAATGAGCAGTTCTTC
>NA|NA|TRBJ1-5|TRBV20-1
CSASGDRRNQPQHF
TGCAGTGCTAGTGGGGATCGGAGGAATCAGCCCCAGCATTTT
>NA|NA|TRBJ1-5|TRBV18
CASSPTDGGQGQPQHF
TGTGCCAGCTCACCCACCGACGGGGGTCAGGGCCAGCCCCAGCATTTT
>NA|few|TRBJ2-3|TRBV2
CASSEVTGLRGTDTQYF
TGTGCCAGCAGTGAAGTTACGGGACTCCGAGGAACAGATACGCAGTATTTT
>TRBD2|few|TRBJ2-3|TRBV10-2
CASSERSSGSGDTQYF
TGCGCCAGCAGCGAGCGCAGTAGCGGGAGTGGAGATACGCAGTATTTT
>NA|few|TRBJ2-3|TRBV20-1
CSAAAGPLSHTDTQYF
TGCAGTGCTGCCGCAGGACCCCTCAGTCACACAGATACGCAGTATTTT
>NA|NA|TRBJ2-3|TRBV4-2
CASSQDVRGTDTQYF
TGTGCCAGCAGCCAAGACGTGAGGGGCACAGATACGCAGTATTTT
>TRBD1|NA|TRBJ2-1|TRBV6-1
CASSALRTGALSEQFF
TGTGCCAGCAGTGCTCTTAGGACAGGCGCCTTGAGTGAGCAGTTCTTC
>NA|few|TRBJ1-1|TRBV7-8
CASSLDRQGKAFF
TGTGCCAGCAGCTTAGACCGCCAGGGGAAAGCTTTCTTT
>NA|few|TRBJ2-6|TRBV25-1
CASSHSGSGANVLTF
TGTGCCAGCAGTCACAGCGGATCTGGGGCCAACGTCCTGACTTTC
>NA|NA|TRBJ1-6|TRBV6-1
CASREGVNSPLHF
TGTGCCAGCAGGGAAGGGGTCAATTCACCCCTCCACTTT
>NA|NA|TRBJ1-2|TRBV28
CASRMTGSNYGYTF
TGTGCCAGCAGAATGACAGGCTCCAACTATGGCTACACCTTC
>TRBD1|NA|TRBJ1-5|TRBV15
CTTNRDRTGGQPQHF
TGTACCACCAACAGAGACCGGACAGGCGGTCAGCCCCAGCATTTT
>NA|once|TRBJ1-1|TRBV7-9
CASSLLQDSTEAFF
TGTGCCAGCAGCTTATTGCAGGACTCGACTGAAGCTTTCTTT
>NA|NA|TRBJ2-5|TRBV12-3/TRBV12-4
CASGQGGGETQYF
TGTGCCAGCGGGCAGGGGGGCGGGGAGACCCAGTACTTC
>NA|NA|TRBJ2-1|TRBV4-1
CASSQGERVYNEQFF
TGCGCCAGCAGCCAAGGGGAGCGGGTCTACAATGAGCAGTTCTTC
>NA|NA|TRBJ1-1|TRBV5-5
CASSLAIWAIEAFF
TGTGCCAGCAGCTTGGCCATTTGGGCGATTGAAGCTTTCTTT
>NA|NA|TRBJ2-7|TRBV9
CASSVEDDYEQYF
TGTGCCAGCAGCGTAGAGGACGACTACGAGCAGTACTTC
>TRBD2|few|TRBJ2-5|TRBV10-3
CAISLSRGGMETQYF
TGTGCCATCAGCCTCTCGCGGGGGGGCATGGAGACCCAGTACTTC
>TRBD2|few|TRBJ2-3|TRBV20-1
CSAGEGSRRDTQYF
TGCAGTGCCGGGGAGGGTAGCCGTAGAGATACGCAGTATTTT
>TRBD2|NA|TRBJ2-1|TRBV20-1
CSAEEAGGPYPYNEQFF
TGCAGTGCTGAAGAGGCGGGAGGGCCTTATCCCTACAATGAGCAGTTCTTC
>NA|NA|TRBJ2-7|TRBV4-1
CASSPKMVHLREQYF
TGCGCCAGCAGCCCCAAGATGGTCCATCTCCGCGAGCAGTACTTC
>NA|NA|TRBJ1-5|TRBV2
CASSAEGFESRQPQHF
TGTGCCAGCAGTGCCGAGGGATTTGAGTCGCGTCAGCCCCAGCATTTT
>TRBD1|many|TRBJ1-4|TRBV4-2
CASSQARGQGEEKLFF
TGTGCCAGCAGCCAAGCAAGAGGACAGGGTGAGGAAAAACTGTTTTTT
>NA|NA|TRBJ2-2|TRBV10-3
CAISGGQGLISGELFF
TGTGCCATCAGTGGGGGTCAGGGCCTAATATCGGGGGAGCTGTTTTTT
>NA|few|TRBJ2-1|TRBV7-8
CASSFFWDREQFF
TGTGCCAGCAGCTTTTTCTGGGATCGTGAGCAGTTCTTC
>NA|many|TRBJ2-5|TRBV7-9
CASSLAIQVQETQYF
TGTGCCAGCAGCTTAGCAATCCAGGTCCAAGAGACCCAGTACTTC
>NA|NA|TRBJ2-3|TRBV3-1
CASSQGPQGAFYHTQYF
TGTGCCAGCAGCCAAGGGCCCCAAGGGGCATTCTATCATACGCAGTATTTT
>TRBD1|few|TRBJ1-4|TRBV9
CASSGALTGAKLFF
TGTGCCAGCAGCGGGGCGTTAACAGGGGCCAAACTGTTTTTT
>TRBD1|many|TRBJ2-3|TRBV6-5
CASSYAGQGSDTQYF
TGTGCCAGCAGTTACGCCGGACAGGGGTCAGATACGCAGTATTTT
>TRBD1|NA|TRBJ2-5|TRBV4-1
CASSQDSRGQETQYF
TGCGCCAGCAGCCAAGATTCCAGGGGGCAAGAGACCCAGTACTTC
>TRBD2|NA|TRBJ2-3|TRBV27
CASSLRVGRPPDTQYF
TGTGCCAGCAGTTTAAGGGTCGGGAGGCCCCCAGATACGCAGTATTTT
>TRBD1|NA|TRBJ2-7|TRBV28
CASSLAGDSLGEQYF
TGTGCCAGCAGCTTGGCTGGGGACAGCCTCGGGGAGCAGTACTTC
>TRBD2|NA|TRBJ2-3|TRBV18
CASSPASGTHTDTQYF
TGTGCCAGCTCACCGGCTAGCGGAACCCACACAGATACGCAGTATTTT
>NA|NA|TRBJ2-5|TRBV20-1
CSAQAGAEGETQYF
TGCAGTGCCCAAGCGGGTGCGGAAGGAGAGACCCAGTACTTC
>TRBD2|NA|TRBJ2-3|TRBV30
CAWSVFLAGGYTQYF
TGTGCCTGGAGTGTATTTCTAGCGGGGGGGTATACGCAGTATTTT
>TRBD1|NA|TRBJ1-2|TRBV7-9
CATNPGGLDGYTF
TGTGCCACGAACCCAGGGGGCTTGGATGGCTACACCTTC
>NA|few|TRBJ1-2|TRBV27
CASSPIDAAYGYTF
TGTGCCAGCAGTCCGATAGACGCTGCCTATGGCTACACCTTC
>NA|few|TRBJ2-3|TRBV7-3
CASSLTRTTDTQYF
TGTGCCAGCAGCTTAACCAGGACCACAGATACGCAGTATTTT
>NA|NA|TRBJ2-1|TRBV6-5
CASSYSAFRNEQFF
TGTGCCAGCAGTTACTCGGCATTTAGAAATGAGCAGTTCTTC
>TRBD2|NA|TRBJ2-3|TRBV3-1
CASSQEGSGRVGGQDTQYF
TGTGCCAGCAGCCAAGAAGGTAGCGGGAGGGTGGGAGGACAAGATACGCAGTATTTT
>NA|many|TRBJ2-1|TRBV4-1
CASSQDLGNNEQFF
TGCGCCAGCAGCCAAGATCTAGGGAACAATGAGCAGTTCTTC
>NA|NA|TRBJ2-5|TRBV30
CAWSVVGGQETQYF
TGTGCCTGGAGTGTAGTGGGGGGCCAAGAGACCCAGTACTTC
>NA|NA|TRBJ1-4|TRBV2
CASSRPGTATNEKLFF
TGTGCCAGCAGTCGGCCCGGGACGGCAACTAATGAAAAACTGTTTTTT
>NA|few|TRBJ2-1|TRBV4-1
CASSQDPAGNYNEQFF
TGCGCCAGCAGCCAGGACCCAGCGGGCAATTACAATGAGCAGTTCTTC
>TRBD2|NA|TRBJ2-1|TRBV27
CASSSRLAGGFYNEQFF
TGTGCCAGCAGTTCCAGACTAGCGGGAGGTTTTTACAATGAGCAGTTCTTC
>TRBD1|NA|TRBJ2-3|TRBV11-2
CASSLGQGGWDTQYF
TGTGCCAGCAGCTTAGGACAGGGGGGATGGGATACGCAGTATTTT
>TRBD1|NA|TRBJ1-1|TRBV27
CASGPSRDRVTEAFF
TGTGCCAGCGGCCCATCCCGGGACAGGGTCACTGAAGCTTTCTTT
>NA|few|TRBJ2-1|TRBV24-1
CATSGPGREQFF
TGTGCCACCAGTGGCCCGGGGCGGGAGCAGTTCTTC
>TRBD1|NA|TRBJ2-1|TRBV19
CASSILRQGYNEQFF
TGTGCCAGTAGTATTCTAAGACAGGGGTACAATGAGCAGTTCTTC
>NA|few|TRBJ1-4|TRBV7-6
CASSQDRQGEKLFF
TGTGCCAGCAGCCAAGACCGACAAGGCGAAAAACTGTTTTTT
>TRBD1|few|TRBJ2-5|TRBV6-1
CASLGILKWTGPSETQYF
TGTGCCAGCCTCGGTATCCTTAAATGGACAGGGCCATCGGAGACCCAGTACTTC
>NA|NA|TRBJ2-3|TRBV2
CASMVRGLTDTQYF
TGTGCCAGTATGGTTAGAGGATTAACAGATACGCAGTATTTT
>NA|NA|TRBJ2-7|TRBV3-1
CARSQDLAGWYEQYF
TGTGCCCGCAGCCAAGATCTTGCAGGGTGGTACGAGCAGTACTTC
>TRBD1|NA|TRBJ2-1|TRBV12-5
CASGTTGVLGMNEQFF
TGTGCTAGTGGGACTACAGGGGTCCTCGGGATGAATGAGCAGTTCTTC